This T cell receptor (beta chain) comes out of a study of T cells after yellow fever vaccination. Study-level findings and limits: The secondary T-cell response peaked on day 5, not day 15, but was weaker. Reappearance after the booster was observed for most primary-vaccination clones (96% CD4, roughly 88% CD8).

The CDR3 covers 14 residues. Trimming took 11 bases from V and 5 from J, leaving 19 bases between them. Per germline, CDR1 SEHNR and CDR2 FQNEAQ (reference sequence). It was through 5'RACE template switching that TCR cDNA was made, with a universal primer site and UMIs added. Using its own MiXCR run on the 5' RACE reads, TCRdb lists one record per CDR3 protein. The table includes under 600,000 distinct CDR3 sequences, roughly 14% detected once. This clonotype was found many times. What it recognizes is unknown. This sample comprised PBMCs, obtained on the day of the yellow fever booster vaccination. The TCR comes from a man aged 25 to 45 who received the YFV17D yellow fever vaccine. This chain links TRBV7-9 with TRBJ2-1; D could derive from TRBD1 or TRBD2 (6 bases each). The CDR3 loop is CAAWGDKVNNEQFF. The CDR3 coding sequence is TGTGCCGCCTGGGGGGACAAAGTGAACAATGAGCAGTTCTTC.